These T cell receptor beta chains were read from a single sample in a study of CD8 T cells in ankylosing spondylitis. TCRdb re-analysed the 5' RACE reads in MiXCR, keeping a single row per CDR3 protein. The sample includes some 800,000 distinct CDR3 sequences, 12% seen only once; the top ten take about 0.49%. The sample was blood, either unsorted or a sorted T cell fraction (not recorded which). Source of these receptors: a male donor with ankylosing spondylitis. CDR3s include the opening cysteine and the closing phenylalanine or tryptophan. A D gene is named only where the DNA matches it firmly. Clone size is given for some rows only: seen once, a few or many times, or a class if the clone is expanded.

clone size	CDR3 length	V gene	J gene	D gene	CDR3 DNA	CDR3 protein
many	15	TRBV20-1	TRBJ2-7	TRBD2	TGCAGTGCGCCCCCTGCGGGGGGGCTTGTCGACGAGCAGTACTTC	CSAPPAGGLVDEQYF
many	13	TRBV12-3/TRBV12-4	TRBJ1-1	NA	TGTGCCAGCAGTACCCGGTCCCCGATGGGGGCTTTCTTT	CASSTRSPMGAFF
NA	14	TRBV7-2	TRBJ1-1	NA	TGTGCCAGCAGCTTAAGGATAGGGGACACTGAAGCTTTCTTT	CASSLRIGDTEAFF
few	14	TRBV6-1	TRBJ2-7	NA	TGTGCCAGCACCTCCGACCTCGGGGCCCACGAGCAGTACTTC	CASTSDLGAHEQYF
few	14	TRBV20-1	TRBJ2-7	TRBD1	TGCAGTGCTAGAGCGGGACAGGGGGCGTACGAGCAGTACTTC	CSARAGQGAYEQYF
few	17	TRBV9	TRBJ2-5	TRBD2	TGTGCCAGCAGCGTAGGCTTTTCCGGGGGGGCAATAGAGACCCAGTACTTC	CASSVGFSGGAIETQYF
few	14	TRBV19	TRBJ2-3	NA	TGTGCCAGTAGTACCACAGGGAGCACAGATACGCAGTATTTT	CASSTTGSTDTQYF
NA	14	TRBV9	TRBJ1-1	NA	TGTGCCAGCAGCGGACTGTCGGTGAACACTGAAGCTTTCTTT	CASSGLSVNTEAFF
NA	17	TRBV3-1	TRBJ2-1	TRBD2	TGTGCCAGCAGCCAAGATCTGGGGGGGGGCTCCTACAATGAGCAGTTCTTC	CASSQDLGGGSYNEQFF
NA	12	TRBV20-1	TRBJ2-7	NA	TGCAGTGCCGGAAAGACGTACTACGAGCAGTACTTC	CSAGKTYYEQYF
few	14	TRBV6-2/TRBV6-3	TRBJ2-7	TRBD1	TGTGCCAGCAGGGGCTCAGGGGGCGCCTACGAGCAGTACTTC	CASRGSGGAYEQYF
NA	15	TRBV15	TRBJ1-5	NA	TGTGCCACCAGCAGAGGGGGGCAACCCAATCAGCCCCAGCATTTT	CATSRGGQPNQPQHF
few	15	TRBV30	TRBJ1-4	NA	TGTGCCTGGAGTGGGCAGGGCGGGCGGAATGAAAAACTGTTTTTT	CAWSGQGGRNEKLFF
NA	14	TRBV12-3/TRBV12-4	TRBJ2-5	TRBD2	TGTGCCAGCAGTAACGGGGGGGACCAAGAGACCCAGTACTTC	CASSNGGDQETQYF
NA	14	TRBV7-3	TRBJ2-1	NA	TGTGCCAGCAGCCCCACGGCTAATCACAATGAGCAGTTCTTC	CASSPTANHNEQFF
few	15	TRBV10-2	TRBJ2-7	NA	TGCGCCAGCAGCGATTTAACGGATTGGACCCACGAGCAGTACTTC	CASSDLTDWTHEQYF
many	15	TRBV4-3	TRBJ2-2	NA	TGCGCCAGCAGCCAAGATTACCAGGAGGACGGGGAGCTGTTTTTT	CASSQDYQEDGELFF
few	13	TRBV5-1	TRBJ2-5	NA	TGCGCCAGCAGCCCTTACGGGCAAGAGACCCAGTACTTC	CASSPYGQETQYF
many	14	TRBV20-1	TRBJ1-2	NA	TGCAGTGCTAGAGGGGGCTTTACGGCGGATGGCTACACCTTC	CSARGGFTADGYTF
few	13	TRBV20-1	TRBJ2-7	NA	TGCAGTGAGGCGGTGGGGACGGACTACGAGCAGTACTTC	CSEAVGTDYEQYF
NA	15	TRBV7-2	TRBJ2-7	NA	TGTGCCAGCAGCTTACCTAGGCATATAACCTACGAGCAGTACTTC	CASSLPRHITYEQYF
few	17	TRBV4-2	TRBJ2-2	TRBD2	TGTGCCAGCAGGGTCATCGGGACGGGAGGGAGTACCGGGGAGCTGTTTTTT	CASRVIGTGGSTGELFF
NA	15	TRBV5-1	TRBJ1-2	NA	TGCGCCAGCAGCTTGGCCGTGTCAGGGAAGGATGGCTACACCTTC	CASSLAVSGKDGYTF
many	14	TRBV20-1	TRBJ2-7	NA	TGCAGTGCTAGAGTTAACTTGGGTGATAGCGAGCAGTACTTC	CSARVNLGDSEQYF
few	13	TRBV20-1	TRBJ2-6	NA	TGCAGTGCTTTTATCGCTGGGGCCAACGTCCTGACTTTC	CSAFIAGANVLTF
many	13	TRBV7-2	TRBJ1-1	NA	TGTGCCAGCAGCTCTAGGGACACCACTGAAGCTTTCTTT	CASSSRDTTEAFF
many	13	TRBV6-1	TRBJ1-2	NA	TGTGCCAGCAGCCAAGGACAGATTTATGGCTACACCTTC	CASSQGQIYGYTF
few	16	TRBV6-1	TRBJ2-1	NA	TGTGCCAGCAGGACGGTCGAGCGAAGCTCCTACAATGAGCAGTTCTTC	CASRTVERSSYNEQFF
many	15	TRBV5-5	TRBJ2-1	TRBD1	TGTGCCAGCAGCCGACAGGGTAGCTCCTACAATGAGCAGTTCTTC	CASSRQGSSYNEQFF
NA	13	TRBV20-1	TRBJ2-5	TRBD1	TGCAGTGTTCCGGACAGGGTGTGGGAGACCCAGTACTTC	CSVPDRVWETQYF
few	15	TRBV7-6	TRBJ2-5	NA	TGTGCCAGCAGCTTAGCGGGGGGCCTCCAAGAGACCCAGTACTTC	CASSLAGGLQETQYF
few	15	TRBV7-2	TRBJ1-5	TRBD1	TGTGCCAGCAGCAGAGGGGGCTGGTTTTCTCAGCCCCAGCATTTT	CASSRGGWFSQPQHF
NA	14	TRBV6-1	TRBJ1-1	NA	TGTGCCAGCACCCGGGCACACCTGAACACTGAAGCTTTCTTT	CASTRAHLNTEAFF
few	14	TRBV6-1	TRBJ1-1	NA	TGTGCCAGCAGACGCCGGGCCTCCTCCCTTGAAGCTTTCTTT	CASRRRASSLEAFF
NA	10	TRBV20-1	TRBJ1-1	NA	TGCAGTGCTGACGGAGTTGAAGCTTTCTTT	CSADGVEAFF
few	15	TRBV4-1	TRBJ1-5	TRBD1	TGCGCCAGCAGCCAGTGGGACAGGCAGAATCAGCCCCAGCATTTT	CASSQWDRQNQPQHF
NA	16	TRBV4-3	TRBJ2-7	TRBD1	TGCGCCAGCAGCCAAGAAGCGACAGGGGGCGCGTGGGAGCAGTACTTC	CASSQEATGGAWEQYF
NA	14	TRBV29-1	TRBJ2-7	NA	TGCAGCGTCCCAAAAGGGACAAGTCCCTACGAGCAGTACTTC	CSVPKGTSPYEQYF
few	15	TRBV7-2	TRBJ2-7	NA	TGTGCCAGCAGCTTATCCTCCGGGACACAGCACGAGCAGTACTTC	CASSLSSGTQHEQYF
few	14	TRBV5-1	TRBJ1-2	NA	TGCGCCAGCAGCTTGGGGCAGCCGACGGATGGCTACACCTTC	CASSLGQPTDGYTF